The 2 T cell receptor beta chains given below trace back to one sample, sequenced in a study of T cells in Graves' hyperthyroidism and ophthalmopathy. Authors of the study amplified TCR beta CDR3 regions from RNA transcripts. The study used the HTBI primer set for a first-round RT-PCR of the TCR CDR3. TCRdb used MiXCR to reprocess the multiplex PCR reads, holding one entry per CDR3 protein. The sample has 640,000 or so distinct CDR3 sequences, 11% to 15% seen once; the top ten hold over 6%. The sequenced material came from blood. The receptors stem from a woman younger than 30 with Graves' ophthalmopathy.

The CDR3 region is CAISESGFGYTF. In DNA, the CDR3 is TGTGCCATCAGTGAGTCCGGGTTTGGCTACACCTTC. The J gene is TRBJ1-2, the V gene TRBV10-3, with D uncertain. The CDR3 covers 12 residues. Germline V lookup: CDR1 ENHRY, CDR2 SYGVKD. Trimming took off 0 bases at V and 7 bases at J, with 6 bases between the two ends.

This clonotype appeared many times. The chain links TRBV12-3 or TRBV12-4 to TRBJ2-7, with 12 bases identical to TRBD1. V lost 4 bases and J lost 6; bases outside the gene matches: 1. CDR3 length: 13 amino acids. The CDR3 protein is CASSWDRGLEQYF. The CDR3 DNA reads TGTGCCAGCAGTTGGGACAGGGGGCTCGAGCAGTACTTC.